This T cell receptor (beta chain) came from a study of T-cell reconstitution after alpha-beta-depleted transplantation in children. The authors prepared the TCRbeta library with unique molecular identifiers. MiXCR, run by TCRdb on the PCR reads, gives a single entry per CDR3 protein. The sample includes hundreds of thousands of distinct CDR3 sequences, approximately 30% seen only once; the top ten take roughly 2.5%. The sequences come from PBMCs from the stem cell graft donor, collected from the stem cell graft. The clonotype comes from a human donor who donated a stem cell graft to a child with aplastic anemia.

In nucleotides, the CDR3 is TGCAGTGCCCTGGGATATAGCAATCAGCCCCAGCATTTT. Translated: CSALGYSNQPQHF. This rearrangement joins TRBV20-1 to TRBJ1-5; no clear D. Looked up from germline, CDR1 is DFQATT and CDR2 is SNEGSKA (reference sequence). The CDR3 is 13 residues long. Trimming took off 6 bases at V and 0 bases at J, with 9 bases between the two ends.